This TCR beta chain was sequenced in a study of beta chain features in type 1 diabetes. General study results and limits: An over-representation of cells with high TCR expression could result from cDNA sequencing. Healthy donors had naive, central memory and Treg TCRB repertoires that appeared less similar than those seen among patients.

Of the isolated RNA, all was reverse transcribed, and so the sequenced material was expressed TCRB transcripts. Sequencing was performed with immunoSEQ multiplex PCR; in TCRdb, only in-frame clones are kept and a portion is missing. The data show around 280,000 clones, with approximately 8.1% seen just once and 1% held by the top ten. This clone came up a few times. The target antigen is unknown. This CDR3 spans 15 amino acids. J was trimmed by 9 bases and V by 1 base; bases with no gene match: 11. The V gene's germline CDR1 is SGHDT and CDR2 YYEEEE. Sorting based on CD45RO/CCR7/CD25/CD127/CD95/CD27 separated CD4+ naive, central memory, regulatory and stem cell-like memory cells.

The source is a woman between 18 and 29 years old in good health. This chain joins TRBV5-6 and TRBJ2-7; 9 positions agree with TRBD2. The sequencing sample was made of central memory CD4+ T cells from blood. The CDR3 loop reads CASSLLAGTLRGQYV. CDR3 nucleotide sequence: TGTGCCAGCAGCTTGCTAGCGGGGACACTACGTGGGCAGTACGTC.